The 18 T cell receptor beta chains reported below all come from one sample, sequenced in a study of post-analysis software for immune sequencing data. Study results and limitations: About 5 TRBV segments occurring more often in patients than controls included TRBV5-6, TRBV5-1 and TRBV20-1.

TCR beta libraries were prepared from cDNA with unique molecular identifiers. MiXCR was run by TCRdb on the PCR reads, yielding one entry per CDR3 protein. The sample has about 770,000 distinct CDR3 sequences, roughly 46% seen once. The antigens of these receptors remain unknown. Sample: blood. The receptor set was obtained from a girl under 18 with multiple sclerosis.

V and J are TRBV29-1 and TRBJ1-1; perhaps TRBD1 as D (5 bases). CDR3 length: 13 residues. Germline CDR1 SQVTM, CDR2 ANQGSEA. Trimming pared 8 bases from V and 3 bases from J, leaving 16 bases between. This chain's CDR3 is CSYSVGGDTEAFF. In DNA, the CDR3 is TGCAGCTATAGCGTAGGAGGGGACACTGAAGCTTTCTTT. Supplemented by reference TRBV29-1 and TRBJ1-1, the full variable domain reads SAVISQKPSRDICQRGTSLTIQCQVDSQVTMMFWYRQQPGQSLTLIATANQGSEATYESGFVIDKFPISRPNLTFSTLTVSNMSPEDSSIYLCSYSVGGDTEAFFGQGTRLTVV.

The chain recombines TRBV4-2 with TRBJ2-3, with D unclear. This CDR3 is built from 20 residues. V was clipped by 0 bases and J by 3 bases, with 25 bases between them. CDR1 LGHNA and CDR2 YNFKEQ come from the germline V gene. The CDR3 reads CASSQEDAVVNSRTTDTQYF. In DNA form, the CDR3 reads TGTGCCAGCAGCCAAGAAGACGCCGTGGTTAATAGCCGTACAACAGATACGCAGTATTTT.

The chain recombines TRBV7-9 with TRBJ2-5, with D maybe TRBD1 (5 bases). The J call is doubtful: the DNA matches TRBJ2-7 better. CDR3 length: 13 residues. CDR1 and CDR2 (germline): SEHNR, FQNEAQ (reference sequence). This CDR3 is CASSWDRQTEQYF. The DNA for the CDR3 is TGTGCCAGCAGCTGGGATAGACAGACCGAGCAGTACTTC.

This clonotype was seen at least ten times. The junction differs from germline at one of its ends, possibly a read error. The chain employs TRBV5-1 and TRBJ1-1, with TRBD1 matching 9 bases. Germline loops: CDR1 SGHRS, CDR2 YFSETQ. This CDR3 has 14 residues. The CDR3 DNA sequence: TGTGCCAGCAGCTCGGGACAGGGGAACACTGAAGCTTTCTTT. It encodes CASSSGQGNTEAFF.

This clonotype was recorded only once. The rearrangement joins TRBV29-1 to TRBJ2-7; TRBD1 agrees at 7 bases. The J call may not be correct, given that the DNA end is closer to TRBJ2-5. This CDR3 contains 13 residues. Germline V lookup: CDR1 SQVTM, CDR2 ANQGSEA. CDR3 in DNA: TGCAGCGTTGAGTCGGCGCCAGGGGGGACCCAGTACTTC. It is translated as CSVESAPGGTQYF.

CDR3 nucleotides: TGCGCCAGCAGTGACGGGGCGAGCTATGGCTACACCTTC. It specifies CASSDGASYGYTF. This chain uses TRBV10-2 with TRBJ1-2, with D tentatively TRBD1 (5 bases). The CDR3 runs 13 residues. Looked up from germline, CDR1 is WSHSY and CDR2 is SAAADI. V shed 3 bases and J shed 4 bases, with 9 bases lying between them.

The chain joins TRBV7-2 to TRBJ1-5; no firm D call. Trimming left V 5 bases short and J 5 bases short, with 13 bases between. CDR3 length: 14 residues. The germline gives CDR1 SGHTA, CDR2 FQGNSA. CDR3 protein: CASSADVFDQPQHF. The CDR3, as DNA: TGTGCCAGCAGCGCAGACGTTTTCGATCAGCCCCAGCATTTT.

The chain links TRBV5-6 to TRBJ2-4; D not certain. The J call may be faulty, since TRBJ2-7 better matches the DNA end. The V gene's germline CDR1 is SGHDT and CDR2 YYEEEE. This CDR3 has 16 residues. CDR3 loop: CASSLGSLQSSYEQYF. CDR3 nucleotide sequence: TGTGCCAGCAGCTTGGGAAGTTTACAGAGCTCCTACGAGCAGTACTTC.

The chain carries TRBV5-6 and TRBJ2-1; D call uncertain. Germline-derived CDR1 and CDR2 are SGHDT and YYEEEE. This CDR3 comprises 12 residues. The ends were cut back, 4 bases at V and 6 bases at J, with 8 bases in the middle. CDR3: CASSVRLNEQFF. The CDR3 DNA reads as TGTGCCAGCAGCGTACGTCTCAATGAGCAGTTCTTC.

V and J are TRBV15 and TRBJ1-1; D remains unclear. Trimming pared 3 bases from V and 5 bases from J, leaving 16 bases between. Germline CDR1 reads LNHNV; CDR2 reads YYDKDF (reference sequence). The CDR3 spans 15 residues. Here the CDR3 DNA reads TGTGCCACCAGCAGCAACCCAGTGGTGGAGACTGAAGCTTTCTTT. It translates to CATSSNPVVETEAFF.

V is TRBV7-2 and J is TRBJ2-7; 8 positions match TRBD1. Germline CDR1 SGHTA, CDR2 FQGNSA. Germline trimming cut 4 bases from V and 6 bases from J; bases unmatched to any gene: 5. This CDR3 has 13 residues. The DNA of the CDR3 is TGTGCCAGCAGCTCTGACAGGGGCCTCGAGCAGTACTTC. It yields the protein CASSSDRGLEQYF.

The V call is TRBV2, the J call TRBJ2-7; D gene ambiguous. Germline CDR1 reads SNHLY; CDR2 reads FYNNEI. This CDR3 contains 12 residues. Trimming took 6 bases from V and 5 from J, leaving 11 bases between them. This CDR3 is CASRGTKDEQYF. The CDR3 DNA reads TGTGCCAGCAGGGGAACCAAGGACGAGCAGTACTTC. Combining the CDR3 with reference TRBV2 and TRBJ2-7 gives the whole variable domain EPEVTQTPSHQVTQMGQEVILRCVPISNHLYFYWYRQILGQKVEFLVSFYNNEISEKSEIFDDQFSVERPDGSNFTLKIRSTKLEDSAMYFCASRGTKDEQYFGPGTRLTVT.

This chain's CDR3 is CASSQVAGSSYNEQFF. CDR3 coding DNA: TGCGCCAGCAGCCAAGTAGCAGGGAGCTCCTACAATGAGCAGTTCTTC. The chain combines TRBV4-3 with TRBJ2-1; the D call may be TRBD1 or TRBD2 (5 bases each). Germline V gives CDR1 LGHNA, CDR2 YSLEER. V lost 1 base and J lost 0, with 10 bases in between. The CDR3 has 16 amino acids.

This clonotype was counted only a few times. The chain has TRBV30 and TRBJ2-1, with 10 bases identical to TRBD2. Germline loops: CDR1 GTSNPN, CDR2 SVGIG (reference sequence). The CDR3 consists of 17 residues. The ends lost 1 base at V and 2 bases at J; junction bases unmatched: 8. The chain's CDR3 is CAWSAGRTSGPYNEQFF. The DNA of the CDR3 is TGTGCCTGGAGTGCCGGCCGGACTAGCGGCCCCTACAATGAGCAGTTCTTC.

The table lists this clonotype with a few counts. The chain joins TRBV4-2 to TRBJ2-2; D is uncertain. The V end lost 0 bases, the J end lost 4 bases, and 3 bases lay between the germline ends. There are 13 residues in the CDR3. Germline CDR1 reads LGHNA; CDR2 reads YNFKEQ. The CDR3 spells CASSQELTGELFF. DNA of the CDR3: TGTGCCAGCAGCCAAGAGCTCACCGGGGAGCTGTTTTTT.

The rearrangement joins TRBV7-9 to TRBJ2-1; D unclear. Germline-derived CDR1 and CDR2 are SEHNR and FQNEAQ (reference sequence). The germline V and J ends were trimmed by 0 bases and 9 bases, with 6 bases remaining between them. CDR3 length equals 12 residues. Here the CDR3 reads CASSLALPEQFF. The CDR3 region has the DNA TGTGCCAGCAGCTTAGCGTTGCCTGAGCAGTTCTTC.

The gene calls are TRBV10-3 and TRBJ2-7; D is possibly TRBD1 (6 bases). Germline CDR1 and CDR2: ENHRY and SYGVKD. The CDR3 runs 12 residues. V was shortened by 4 bases and J by 5 bases, with 9 bases between the two germline ends. The CDR3 DNA is TGTGCCATCAGTGGAGAGGGGGACGAGCAGTACTTC. Amino acids: CAISGEGDEQYF.

This chain links TRBV4-2 with TRBJ2-3; 10 nucleotides line up with TRBD2. CDR3 length: 19 amino acids. V lost 1 base and J lost 0; bases outside the gene matches: 10. Germline V lookup: CDR1 LGHNA, CDR2 YNFKEQ. Written as DNA, the CDR3 is TGTGCCAGCAGCCAAGGGTCAGAAGCGGGGGGGGTTAGCACAGATACGCAGTATTTT. Translating gives CASSQGSEAGGVSTDTQYF.